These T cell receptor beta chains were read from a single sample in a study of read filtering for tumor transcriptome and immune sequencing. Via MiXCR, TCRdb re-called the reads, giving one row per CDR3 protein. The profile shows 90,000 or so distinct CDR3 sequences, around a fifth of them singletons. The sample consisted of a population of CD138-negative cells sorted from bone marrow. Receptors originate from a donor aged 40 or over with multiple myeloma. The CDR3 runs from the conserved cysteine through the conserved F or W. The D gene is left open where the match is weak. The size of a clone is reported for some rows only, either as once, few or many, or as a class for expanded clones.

DNA: TGTGCCAGCAGCCCCGGGCCAATCGATGAGCAGTTCTTC; CDR3: CASSPGPIDEQFF; D: NA; V: TRBV11-1; size: many; J: TRBJ2-1
DNA: TGTGCCAGCAGTTTAACAGGCAACTACGAGCAGTACTTC; CDR3: CASSLTGNYEQYF; D: NA; V: TRBV28; size: many; J: TRBJ2-7
DNA: TGTGCCACCAGTGGCGGGGGCCAAGAGACCCAGTACTTC; CDR3: CATSGGGQETQYF; D: TRBD2; V: TRBV24-1; size: many; J: TRBJ2-5
DNA: TGCGCCAGCAGCGGTGACGGGGAGATGGGAGCTTTCTTT; CDR3: CASSGDGEMGAFF; D: NA; V: TRBV5-1; size: many; J: TRBJ1-1
DNA: TGTGCCAGCAGCTCTGGGACTAGGAGGACAGATACGCAGTATTTT; CDR3: CASSSGTRRTDTQYF; D: TRBD2; V: TRBV7-9; size: few; J: TRBJ2-3
DNA: TGTGCCTGGAGTTGGCGGGGGTGGGCCACCGGGGAGCTGTTTTTT; CDR3: CAWSWRGWATGELFF; D: TRBD2; V: TRBV30; size: many; J: TRBJ2-2
DNA: TGTGCCAGCAGCTTAGAACCAGGGGCAGGCACTGAAGCTTTCTTT; CDR3: CASSLEPGAGTEAFF; D: NA; V: TRBV7-9; size: many; J: TRBJ1-1
DNA: TGTGCCAGCAGCCATAATATAGCGGGGGGCACAGATACGCAGTATTTT; CDR3: CASSHNIAGGTDTQYF; D: TRBD2; V: TRBV12-3/TRBV12-4; size: many; J: TRBJ2-3
DNA: TGTGCCAGCAGCATACTAGCGAACACCGGGGAGCTGTTTTTT; CDR3: CASSILANTGELFF; D: NA; V: TRBV7-9; size: many; J: TRBJ2-2
DNA: TGTGCCAGCAGCTCAGTATCCCCGGATACGCAGTATTTT; CDR3: CASSSVSPDTQYF; D: NA; V: TRBV7-9; size: few; J: TRBJ2-3
DNA: TGCGCCAGCAGCTTGGCCTCAGTCGAATATGGCTACACCTTC; CDR3: CASSLASVEYGYTF; D: NA; V: TRBV5-1; size: few; J: TRBJ1-2
DNA: TGTGCCAGCAGCTTCCCGGGGGCCGGAGTACACGAGCAGTACTTC; CDR3: CASSFPGAGVHEQYF; D: NA; V: TRBV7-9; size: NA; J: TRBJ2-7
DNA: TGTGCCTGGAGGGGCCGGGGGCCCTACGAGCAGTACTTC; CDR3: CAWRGRGPYEQYF; D: NA; V: TRBV30; size: few; J: TRBJ2-7
DNA: TGTGCCAGTCGAAGGGGACAGGGCGGCTACAATGAGCAGTTCTTC; CDR3: CASRRGQGGYNEQFF; D: TRBD1; V: TRBV19; size: many; J: TRBJ2-1
DNA: TGTGCCAGCAGTTACCAACCCGGGATTACTGAAGCTTTCTTT; CDR3: CASSYQPGITEAFF; D: NA; V: TRBV6-5; size: many; J: TRBJ1-1
DNA: TGTGCCAGCAGTGAATACAGCACGGGGACCCAGTACTTC; CDR3: CASSEYSTGTQYF; D: NA; V: TRBV2; size: NA; J: TRBJ2-5
DNA: TGTGCCAGCAGCTTGGGACATTCGAACACTGAAGCTTTCTTT; CDR3: CASSLGHSNTEAFF; D: NA; V: TRBV7-2; size: many; J: TRBJ1-1
DNA: TGCGCCAGCAGCTTGCAATACAGGGAAGGACCAACTGAAGCTTTCTTT; CDR3: CASSLQYREGPTEAFF; D: NA; V: TRBV5-1; size: many; J: TRBJ1-1
DNA: TGTGCCAGCAGTGCGACTAGCTTCTACAATGAGCAGTTCTTC; CDR3: CASSATSFYNEQFF; D: TRBD2; V: TRBV2; size: many; J: TRBJ2-1
DNA: TGTGCCAGCAGTGCACGGACAAGATACAATGAGCAGTTCTTC; CDR3: CASSARTRYNEQFF; D: NA; V: TRBV6-4; size: NA; J: TRBJ2-1
DNA: TGTGCCACCATACCGGCGGGGGGTGCCTATGGCTACACCTTC; CDR3: CATIPAGGAYGYTF; D: NA; V: TRBV6-6; size: NA; J: TRBJ1-2
DNA: TGCGCCAGCAGCCCTACGCGGGGGGCGAACGCAGATACGCAGTATTTT; CDR3: CASSPTRGANADTQYF; D: TRBD2; V: TRBV5-1; size: few; J: TRBJ2-3
DNA: TGCAGTGCTAGCGAGTCTGAGCAGTTCTTC; CDR3: CSASESEQFF; D: NA; V: TRBV20-1; size: medium-sized; J: TRBJ2-1
DNA: TGTGCCAGCAGCCGCCTCTACAATGAGCAGTTCTTC; CDR3: CASSRLYNEQFF; D: NA; V: TRBV5-6; size: many; J: TRBJ2-1
DNA: TGCGCCAGCAGCTTCGACAGGGCGAACACTGAAGCTTTCTTT; CDR3: CASSFDRANTEAFF; D: TRBD1; V: TRBV5-1; size: many; J: TRBJ1-1
DNA: TGCGCCAGCAGCTTCTTAAACACCGGGGAGCTGTTTTTT; CDR3: CASSFLNTGELFF; D: NA; V: TRBV27; size: many; J: TRBJ2-2
DNA: TGCGCCAGCAGCACAGGGGGACACACTGAAGCTTTCTTT; CDR3: CASSTGGHTEAFF; D: TRBD1; V: TRBV5-1; size: NA; J: TRBJ1-1
DNA: TGTGCCAGCGGGGACTACGAGCAGTACTTC; CDR3: CASGDYEQYF; D: NA; V: TRBV2; size: many; J: TRBJ2-7
DNA: TGTGCCAGCAGCTTAGTAGGTGGCATACTTGGGGTGGACACTGAAGCTTTCTTT; CDR3: CASSLVGGILGVDTEAFF; D: NA; V: TRBV7-9; size: once; J: TRBJ1-1
DNA: TGTGCCAGCAGGAAACTAGCGGGGGGGCCGTACCAAGAGACCCAGTACTTC; CDR3: CASRKLAGGPYQETQYF; D: TRBD2; V: TRBV28; size: many; J: TRBJ2-5
DNA: TGCGCCAGCGGCGATGGCGGGGGGTCTCAAGAGACCCAGTACTTC; CDR3: CASGDGGGSQETQYF; D: TRBD2; V: TRBV5-1; size: NA; J: TRBJ2-5
DNA: TGTGCCGCACGAGGACCGCTCAGGGATGAGCAGTTCTTC; CDR3: CAARGPLRDEQFF; D: NA; V: TRBV15; size: NA; J: TRBJ2-1
DNA: TGTGCCAGCAGCTTAGTAGTCTCAGTGAACACCGGGGAGCTGTTTTTT; CDR3: CASSLVVSVNTGELFF; D: NA; V: TRBV11-2; size: many; J: TRBJ2-2